The 27 T cell receptor beta chains reported below all come from one sample, sequenced in a study of T cells in localized non-small cell lung cancer. Sequencing used immunoSEQ multiplex PCR; TCRdb keeps in-frame clones, though not all of them. The sample includes 75,000 to 80,000 clones, more than 75% of them seen just once. The sequences come from peripheral blood, collected before any cancer treatment. All receptors derive from a female donor of 60 years or more with stage I lung adenocarcinoma.

The sample holds a few counts of this clone. The chain couples TRBV19 to TRBJ1-1, with a possible D match to TRBD1 (5 bases). Germline V CDR1 and CDR2: LNHDA, SQIVND (reference sequence). V was shortened by 3 bases and J by 11 bases, with 16 bases between the two germline ends. CDR3 size: 13 residues. CDR3 bases: TGTGCCAGTAGTATGGGGCAGAAAAGTGGTGCTTTCTTT. Encoded protein: CASSMGQKSGAFF.

A single count supports this clone. V and J are TRBV2 and TRBJ1-1; D is possibly TRBD1 (5 bases). In germline, CDR1 is SNHLY, CDR2 FYNNEI. The CDR3 sequence is 14 residues long. V lost 6 bases to trimming and J lost 0 bases, with 11 bases between them. The CDR3 region has the DNA TGTGCCAGCAGGTCGGGGGGGATGAACACTGAAGCTTTCTTT. Amino acids: CASRSGGMNTEAFF.

This clone was counted a few times. The rearrangement links TRBV28 to TRBJ2-1; either TRBD1 or TRBD2 may supply D (6 bases each). Germline CDR1 reads MDHEN; CDR2 reads SYDVKM. V was trimmed by 8 bases and J by 5 bases, leaving 19 bases between them. The CDR3 covers 15 residues. The CDR3 loop reads CASHLGGNADNEQFF. Here the CDR3 DNA reads TGTGCCAGCCATCTAGGGGGGAATGCAGACAATGAGCAGTTCTTC.

This rearrangement joins TRBV30 to TRBJ2-5; the D gene is possibly TRBD1 (5 bases). Trimming left V 0 bases short and J 5 bases short, with 13 bases between. The germline gives CDR1 GTSNPN, CDR2 SVGIG (reference sequence). The CDR3 sequence is 14 residues long. The CDR3 region has the DNA TGTGCCTGGAGTGTATACGCGGCAGGGGAGACCCAGTACTTC. Translation gives CAWSVYAAGETQYF. The variable domain in full, completed from reference TRBV30 and TRBJ2-5, reads SQTIHQWPATLVQPVGSPLSLECTVEGTSNPNLYWYRQAAGRGLQLLFYSVGIGQISSEVPQNLSASRPQDRQFILSSKKLLLSDSGFYLCAWSVYAAGETQYFGPGTRLLVL.

V gene TRBV11-2 combines with J gene TRBJ2-2, with D possibly being TRBD2 (5 bases). V shed 7 bases and J shed 7 bases, with 19 bases lying between them. The germline V gene encodes CDR1 SGHAT and CDR2 FQNNGV. There are 15 residues in the CDR3. The CDR3 is CASTTDSSPHGELFF. The CDR3 DNA reads as TGTGCCAGCACCACGGACTCTTCCCCCCACGGGGAGCTGTTTTTT.

The chain joins TRBV18 to TRBJ1-1; 12 nucleotides match TRBD1. This CDR3 comprises 17 residues. The germline V gene encodes CDR1 KGHSH and CDR2 LQKENI. Losses at the gene ends were 3 bases for V and 1 base for J; bases not matched to a gene: 6. The CDR3 nucleotides read TGTGCCAGCTCACCCCGGGACAGGGGGCGTACGAACACTGAAGCTTTCTTT. It encodes CASSPRDRGRTNTEAFF.

The chain employs TRBV5-1 and TRBJ1-2; 9 bases match TRBD1. The CDR3 runs to 15 residues. From germline, CDR1 is SGHRS and CDR2 YFSETQ. Trimming removed 7 bases from V and 4 bases from J; junction bases left unmatched: 11. CDR3 sequence (DNA): TGCGCCAGCCAAACCGGGACAGGGTCCCCCTATGGCTACACCTTC. Protein product: CASQTGTGSPYGYTF.

This clone was detected a few times. V is TRBV7-2 and J is TRBJ2-7; 13 bases match TRBD2. Germline CDR1 is SGHTA and CDR2 is FQGNSA. The V segment lost 4 bases and the J segment 2 bases; nucleotides outside the gene matches: 2. The CDR3 is 15 amino acids. The CDR3 DNA reads as TGTGCCAGCAGCTGGGGGACTAGCGGGGCCTACGAGCAGTACTTC. Its protein product is CASSWGTSGAYEQYF. The entire variable domain, with the rest obtained from reference TRBV7-2 and TRBJ2-7, is as follows: GAGVSQSPSNKVTEKGKDVELRCDPISGHTALYWYRQSLGQGLEFLIYFQGNSAPDKSGLPSDRFSAERTGGSVSTLTIQRTQQEDSAVYLCASSWGTSGAYEQYFGPGTRLTVT.

The CDR3 nucleotides read TGTGCCAGCAGTTTATCACCGGGACAGCGCTACGCTAGCACAGATACGCAGTATTTT. Amino acid sequence: CASSLSPGQRYASTDTQYF. The chain couples TRBV27 to TRBJ2-3; 7 bases map to TRBD1. This CDR3 spans 19 amino acids. J lost 0 bases, V lost 0 bases, and 12 bases had no gene match. The germline gives CDR1 MNHEY, CDR2 SMNVEV (reference sequence).

J is TRBJ2-3 and V is TRBV5-4; 12 bases fit TRBD2. The V gene's germline CDR1 is SGHNT and CDR2 YYREEE (reference sequence). This CDR3 spans 17 amino acids. Unmatched junction bases numbered 6, after V lost 0 bases and J lost 4 bases. Here the CDR3 DNA reads TGTGCCAGCAGCTTGGACCCTAGCGGGAGGGCAGCAGATACGCAGTATTTT. Its translation: CASSLDPSGRAADTQYF.

V and J are TRBV5-1 and TRBJ2-7; possible D gene TRBD2, 5 bases. Germline CDR1 reads SGHRS; CDR2 reads YFSETQ. The CDR3 length is 15 residues. V lost 4 bases, J lost 4 bases, and 18 bases lay in between. The CDR3 DNA reads TGCGCCAGCAGCCTTACCACCGGGATTTATTACGAGCAGTACTTC. This codes for CASSLTTGIYYEQYF.

V gene TRBV9 combines with J gene TRBJ1-6; D is unresolved. Between the trimmed V and J ends, which lost 2 bases and 5 bases, there was a span of 8 bases. The V gene's germline CDR1 is SGDLS and CDR2 YYNGEE. The CDR3 sequence is 14 residues long. The CDR3, as DNA: TGTGCCAGCAGCGTTACATGGGATAATTCACCCCTCCACTTT. This sequence encodes CASSVTWDNSPLHF.

The CDR3, as DNA: TGTGCCAGCAGTTCAAGACGACTAGCGGGAGGTTTCTCCTACGAGCAGTACTTC. It specifies CASSSRRLAGGFSYEQYF. The chain combines TRBV27 with TRBJ2-7; 13 bases line up with TRBD2. The CDR3 extends over 18 amino acids. The trim removed 4 bases at V and 0 bases at J, leaving 9 bases unmatched. CDR1 MNHEY and CDR2 SMNVEV come from the germline V gene (reference sequence).

The chain uses TRBV6-6 and TRBJ1-4; D is perhaps TRBD1 (6 bases). This CDR3 comprises 15 residues. Trimming removed 7 bases at V and 8 bases at J, with 20 bases between. Germline V gene sequence: CDR1 MNHNY, CDR2 SVGAGI (reference sequence). The CDR3 nucleotides read TGTGCCAGCACCTCTACTAGGGGGGTTGTGGAAAAACTGTTTTTT. Its protein is CASTSTRGVVEKLFF.

The chain carries TRBV7-2 and TRBJ1-1; a weak D match, TRBD1 (6 bases). V shed 0 bases and J shed 6 bases, with 17 bases lying between them. Germline CDR1 reads SGHTA; CDR2 reads FQGNSA. The CDR3 length is 16 residues. The CDR3 reads CASSLARGRGNAEAFF. The CDR3 DNA reads TGTGCCAGCAGCTTAGCGCGTGGCAGGGGTAACGCTGAAGCTTTCTTT.

The chain combines TRBV9 with TRBJ1-2, with D possibly matching TRBD1 (6 bases). V lost 0 bases and J 0 bases, leaving 12 bases between the germline ends. Germline CDR1 reads SGDLS; CDR2 reads YYNGEE. The CDR3 covers 16 residues. DNA for the CDR3: TGTGCCAGCAGCGTAGACCTCAGGGGAGCTAACTATGGCTACACCTTC. This translates into CASSVDLRGANYGYTF.

CDR3 protein: CASSWDLGGDTQYF. The CDR3 DNA sequence: TGTGCCAGTAGCTGGGACCTCGGGGGTGATACGCAGTATTTT. The J gene is TRBJ2-3, the V gene TRBV19, with D possibly matching TRBD2 (6 bases). V was pared by 6 bases and J by 6 bases, with 16 bases between. Germline loops: CDR1 LNHDA, CDR2 SQIVND (reference sequence). CDR3 length: 14 amino acids.

DNA for the CDR3: TGCGCCAGCAGCCAAGAGAACAGGCCCACAGATACGCAGTATTTT. It codes for CASSQENRPTDTQYF. The chain links TRBV4-3 to TRBJ2-3; possibly TRBD1 for D (5 bases). Between the trimmed V and J ends, which lost 0 bases and 2 bases, there was a span of 9 bases. This CDR3 comprises 15 residues. CDR1 and CDR2 from the germline V gene are LGHNA and YSLEER.

The chain joins TRBV4-2 to TRBJ2-1; either TRBD1 or TRBD2 may fit D (5 bases each). There are 15 residues in the CDR3. V lost 1 base, J lost 5 bases, and 12 bases lay in between. Germline CDR1 and CDR2: LGHNA and YNFKEQ. In nucleotides, the CDR3 is TGTGCCAGCAGCCAAGGGGGGTCTGGCGACAATGAGCAGTTCTTC. The encoded protein is CASSQGGSGDNEQFF.

The V and J genes are TRBV7-9 and TRBJ1-2; TRBD1 might be the D (5 bases). The ends were cut back, 5 bases at V and 8 bases at J, with 27 bases in the middle. CDR1 is SEHNR, CDR2 FQNEAQ, per germline (reference sequence). The length of the CDR3 is 17 residues. For the CDR3, the DNA is TGTGCCAGCAGCCGGGGACCCACGGCGGGGGGAGACGGCGGCTACACCTTC. This sequence encodes CASSRGPTAGGDGGYTF.

This chain joins TRBV7-2 and TRBJ2-3; D is possibly TRBD2 (5 bases). The CDR3 length is 16 residues. Trimming left V 5 bases short and J 5 bases short, with 20 bases between. Germline lookup yields CDR1 SGHTA and CDR2 FQGNSA. CDR3 protein: CASSRPGTYRGDTQYF. In nucleotides, the CDR3 is TGTGCCAGCAGCCGACCGGGAACCTACAGAGGAGATACGCAGTATTTT. The whole variable domain, filled in from reference TRBV7-2 and TRBJ2-3, reads GAGVSQSPSNKVTEKGKDVELRCDPISGHTALYWYRQSLGQGLEFLIYFQGNSAPDKSGLPSDRFSAERTGGSVSTLTIQRTQQEDSAVYLCASSRPGTYRGDTQYFGPGTRLTVL.

The J gene is TRBJ2-1, the V gene TRBV7-6; D remains ambiguous. Trimming took 3 bases from V and 0 from J, leaving 21 bases between them. The V gene's germline CDR1 is SGHVS and CDR2 FNYEAQ. The CDR3 is 19 residues long. CDR3 DNA: TGTGCCAGCAGCTTTCTTCAGTCCAGGACCTTCAGCTCCTACAATGAGCAGTTCTTC. Its translation: CASSFLQSRTFSSYNEQFF.

This clone showed up just a few times. V usage is TRBV19 and J usage is TRBJ2-1, with 10 bases fitting TRBD2. From germline, CDR1 is LNHDA and CDR2 SQIVND (reference sequence). Germline trimming cut 4 bases from V and 9 bases from J; bases unmatched to any gene: 3. The CDR3 contains 13 residues. Written as DNA, the CDR3 is TGTGCCAGTAGTAAGGGACTAGCGTTTGAGCAGTTCTTC. Translation gives CASSKGLAFEQFF.

The V and J genes are TRBV19 and TRBJ2-6; D is undetermined. The V gene lost 8 bases and the J gene lost 2 bases, with 4 bases spanning the gap. This CDR3 has 12 residues. CDR1 is LNHDA and CDR2 is SQIVND in the germline V gene (reference sequence). In DNA, the CDR3 is TGTGCCAGTGGTACTGGGGCCAACGTCCTGACTTTC. Its translation is CASGTGANVLTF.

This chain connects TRBV6-5 to TRBJ1-2; no definite D call. V was trimmed by 4 bases and J by 2 bases, leaving 8 bases between them. Germline V CDR1 and CDR2: MNHEY, SVGAGI. This CDR3 region has 13 residues. CDR3 DNA sequence: TGTGCCAGCAGTTCCCGTCTCAACTATGGCTACACCTTC. This encodes CASSSRLNYGYTF.

The chain links TRBV7-9 to TRBJ1-1, with D possibly being TRBD1 (6 bases). CDR1 is SEHNR and CDR2 is FQNEAQ in the germline V gene (reference sequence). The CDR3 is 17 residues long. Between the trimmed V and J ends, which lost 5 bases and 4 bases, there was a span of 23 bases. CDR3 sequence reads: CASSRRGGGSGGTEAFF. The CDR3 DNA follows: TGTGCCAGCAGCCGACGAGGGGGAGGTTCTGGTGGCACTGAAGCTTTCTTT.

The CDR3 coding sequence is TGTGCCAGCAGCGTAGGAGAAGCGGGCACCGGGGAGCTGTTTTTT. Protein product: CASSVGEAGTGELFF. The V and J genes are TRBV9 and TRBJ2-2; TRBD2 is a possible D gene (6 bases). The CDR3 is 15 residues long. The V gene lost 0 bases and the J gene lost 4 bases, with 10 bases spanning the gap. The germline V gene encodes CDR1 SGDLS and CDR2 YYNGEE. The variable domain in full, completed from reference TRBV9 and TRBJ2-2, reads DSGVTQTPKHLITATGQRVTLRCSPRSGDLSVYWYQQSLDQGLQFLIQYYNGEERAKGNILERFSAQQFPDLHSELNLSSLELGDSALYFCASSVGEAGTGELFFGEGSRLTVL.